The rows below give T cell receptor beta chains drawn from one sample of a study of spatial heterogeneity in lung cancer. In TCRdb, the 5' RACE reads were re-called with MiXCR into one record per CDR3 protein. The data contain 5,200 or so distinct CDR3 sequences, roughly 3.9% of them seen just once; the ten biggest clones take up roughly a quarter. Sequenced material: lung tumor tissue, taken at surgery. These receptors all come from a female donor with early-stage non-small cell lung cancer. Each CDR3 is given with its conserved first and last residue. A D gene is named only where the DNA matches it firmly. Rows give clone size only sometimes, using once, few, many, or a class for an expanded clone.

>NA|many|TRBJ2-3|TRBV7-2
TGTGCCAGCAGCTTAGAGGGGTTCTCCACAGATACGCAGTATTTT
CASSLEGFSTDTQYF
>TRBD2|few|TRBJ2-5|TRBV18
TGTGCCAGCTCACCTCTGATGTCGACTAGCTCGCAAGAGACCCAGTACTTC
CASSPLMSTSSQETQYF
>NA|few|TRBJ2-5|TRBV20-1
TGCAGTGCCCCAGAGGACGACGGCCGCTCCTACCAAGAGACCCAGTACTTC
CSAPEDDGRSYQETQYF
>NA|many|TRBJ2-3|TRBV6-5
TGTGCCAGCAAGGGGGACCCTAGCACAGATACGCAGTATTTT
CASKGDPSTDTQYF
>TRBD2|medium-sized|TRBJ2-1|TRBV24-1
TGTGCCACCAGTGACTCCATCGGACTAGCGGGGTACAATGAGCAGTTCTTC
CATSDSIGLAGYNEQFF
>NA|many|TRBJ1-4|TRBV30
TGTGCCTGGAGTGCCATACAGGGACGGAACGAAAAACTGTTTTTT
CAWSAIQGRNEKLFF
>NA|many|TRBJ2-1|TRBV7-6
TGTGCCAGCAGCTTAGGACCGGGAGCTTCTAAAAAGAACAATGAGCAGTTCTTC
CASSLGPGASKKNNEQFF
>NA|medium-sized|TRBJ2-1|TRBV6-6
TGTGCCAGCAGTACCGCCCCGGCGATGGAGCGTGAGCAGTTCTTC
CASSTAPAMEREQFF
>NA|many|TRBJ1-6|TRBV6-2/TRBV6-3
TGTGCCAGCAGTTACCAGTCTGTAAATTCACCCCTCCACTTT
CASSYQSVNSPLHF
>NA|few|TRBJ2-1|TRBV12-3/TRBV12-4
TGTGCCAGCAGGGGCGGGCCTTACAATGAGCAGTTCTTC
CASRGGPYNEQFF
>NA|many|TRBJ1-1|TRBV5-1
TGCGCCAGCAGGTCGGCAGGGGAGGACACTGAAGCTTTCTTT
CASRSAGEDTEAFF
>NA|medium-sized|TRBJ2-7|TRBV27
TGTGCCAGCAGTGGGGGTCCCTACGAGCAGTACTTC
CASSGGPYEQYF
>NA|many|TRBJ2-1|TRBV7-8
TGTGCCAGCAGCCAAAGCCGGGGGAACAATGAGCAGTTCTTC
CASSQSRGNNEQFF
>NA|medium-sized|TRBJ2-7|TRBV2
TGTGCCAGCAGTGGGGGGGCCCTCCGGGAGCAGTACTTC
CASSGGALREQYF
>NA|few|TRBJ1-4|TRBV28
TGTGCCAGCAGTCGAGGGGAAAAACTGTTTTTT
CASSRGEKLFF
>NA|medium-sized|TRBJ2-7|TRBV7-9
TGTGCCAGCAGCTCGCAGGGGACCGACGAGCAGTACTTC
CASSSQGTDEQYF
>NA|medium-sized|TRBJ2-5|TRBV2
TGTGCCAGGGGAGAGACCCAGTACTTC
CARGETQYF
>NA|many|TRBJ1-2|TRBV7-9
TGTGCCAGCTCGATTGGGATTTCAGGAAGCTATGGCTACACCTTC
CASSIGISGSYGYTF
>TRBD1|many|TRBJ2-7|TRBV6-1
TGTGCCAGCTTACGGACAGGGGACTCGGGGGAGCAGTACTTC
CASLRTGDSGEQYF
>TRBD1|medium-sized|TRBJ1-5|TRBV27
TGTGCCAGCACCCCCTTAGGGGGCCCTAATCAGCCCCAGCATTTT
CASTPLGGPNQPQHF
>NA|many|TRBJ2-1|TRBV10-1
TGCGCCAGCAGTGACCCGTCCAACAATGAGCAGTTCTTC
CASSDPSNNEQFF
>TRBD1|many|TRBJ2-1|TRBV7-2
TGTGCCAGCAGCTTAGTAGGCAGGGGGAATGAGCAGTTCTTC
CASSLVGRGNEQFF
>TRBD2|NA|TRBJ2-2|TRBV4-2
TGTGCCAGCAGCAGCGGGAAGGCCGGGGAGCTGTTTTTT
CASSSGKAGELFF
>NA|medium-sized|TRBJ1-5|TRBV18
TGTGCCAGCTCACGCGGAGGGTTGGGAAGCAATCAGCCCCAGCATTTT
CASSRGGLGSNQPQHF
>TRBD2|NA|TRBJ2-3|TRBV12-5
TGTGCTAGTAAACTAGCGGGCACAGATACGCAGTATTTT
CASKLAGTDTQYF
>TRBD2|medium-sized|TRBJ2-7|TRBV4-1
TGCGCCAGCAGCCAAGAAGATGGGACTAGCGGGAGTATATCCTACGAGCAGTACTTC
CASSQEDGTSGSISYEQYF
>NA|medium-sized|TRBJ2-1|TRBV19
TGTGCCAGTAGTATCCAAGGGTCCTACAATGAGCAGTTCTTC
CASSIQGSYNEQFF
>NA|medium-sized|TRBJ2-2|TRBV7-9
TGTGCCAGCAGCTTCGATGCAGGGGACACCGGGGAGCTGTTTTTT
CASSFDAGDTGELFF
>NA|NA|TRBJ1-1|TRBV10-1
TGCGCCAGCAGGGCAGGACACAACACTGAAGCTTTCTTT
CASRAGHNTEAFF
>NA|medium-sized|TRBJ1-1|TRBV20-1
TGCAGTGTCGCCGCCAACATGGGTGAAGCTTTCTTT
CSVAANMGEAFF
>TRBD2|medium-sized|TRBJ2-1|TRBV6-5
TGTGGACGGTGGACTAGCGGGCTAATCTCCTACAATGAGCAGTTCTTC
CGRWTSGLISYNEQFF
>NA|medium-sized|TRBJ1-1|TRBV20-1
TGCAGTGCCGGACCCGACGGGAACACTGAAGCTTTCTTT
CSAGPDGNTEAFF
>TRBD2|NA|TRBJ2-2|TRBV20-1
TGCAGTGCTAGAGATGTACTAGCGGCACACACCGGGGAGCTGTTTTTT
CSARDVLAAHTGELFF
>TRBD1|many|TRBJ1-2|TRBV6-5
TGTGCCAGCAGTAGGCAGGGGGGTGGCTACACCTTC
CASSRQGGGYTF
>NA|many|TRBJ2-3|TRBV5-1
TGCGCCAGCAGCCTCGAACGTAACACAGATACGCAGTATTTT
CASSLERNTDTQYF
>NA|many|TRBJ1-2|TRBV7-6
TGTGCCAGCAGCTTAGCTCAGAACTATGGCTACACCTTC
CASSLAQNYGYTF
>NA|many|TRBJ1-6|TRBV28
TGTGCCAGCAGTTCAATGGGGGGCGGAAATTCACCCCTCCACTTT
CASSSMGGGNSPLHF
>NA|medium-sized|TRBJ2-7|TRBV28
TGTGCCAGCAGTGGAAGGGGACTCCGCAACTACTACGAGCAGTACTTC
CASSGRGLRNYYEQYF
>NA|many|TRBJ1-5|TRBV7-9
TGTGCCAGCAGCTTCACAGCGGGCAGGGGTGATAGCAATCAGCCCCAGCATTTT
CASSFTAGRGDSNQPQHF
>TRBD2|NA|TRBJ2-1|TRBV20-1
TGCAGTGCTAGAGTGGCGGGAGCCTACAATGAGCAGTTCTTC
CSARVAGAYNEQFF
>TRBD2|medium-sized|TRBJ2-7|TRBV7-2
TGTGCCAGCAGCTTAGCCTCCCCGACTAGCGGGAGTGATCAGTACTTC
CASSLASPTSGSDQYF
>NA|few|TRBJ1-2|TRBV7-3
TGTGCCAGCAGCTTAAAATGGATGGGAAGGGCCTCTAACTATGGCTACACCTTC
CASSLKWMGRASNYGYTF
>TRBD1|many|TRBJ1-1|TRBV12-3/TRBV12-4
TGTGCCAGCACCTCGACAGGGGGTGCTTTCTTT
CASTSTGGAFF
>NA|medium-sized|TRBJ2-1|TRBV5-1
TGCGCCAGCAGCGCCCTGACAAGCGCGGATGAGCAGTTCTTC
CASSALTSADEQFF
>TRBD2|many|TRBJ2-1|TRBV7-6
TGTGCCAGCAGCTTATCTAGCGGGAGTTTGAATGAGCAGTTCTTC
CASSLSSGSLNEQFF
>NA|medium-sized|TRBJ1-5|TRBV15
TGTGCCACCAGCAGAGATGAAGGACTGGTTTGGCCCCAGCATTTT
CATSRDEGLVWPQHF
>NA|NA|TRBJ2-1|TRBV14
TGTGCCAGCAGCCCGGATGGGGGCAGCGGAGCTTACAATGAGCAGTTCTTC
CASSPDGGSGAYNEQFF
>NA|medium-sized|TRBJ2-5|TRBV5-1
TGCGCCAGCCCCTGTTCCCGTCACGAGACCCAGTACTTC
CASPCSRHETQYF
>NA|medium-sized|TRBJ2-3|TRBV7-2
TGTGCCAGCAGCCCACGGGATTACACAGATACGCAGTATTTT
CASSPRDYTDTQYF
>NA|NA|TRBJ1-1|TRBV5-1
TGCGCCAGCAGCTTGAAGGGGTTCACTGAAGCTTTCTTT
CASSLKGFTEAFF
>TRBD2|medium-sized|TRBJ2-7|TRBV3-1
TGTGCCAGCAGAGCAAGCGGGATCTCCTACGAGCAGTACTTC
CASRASGISYEQYF
>TRBD1|many|TRBJ1-2|TRBV6-2/TRBV6-3
TGTGCCAGCACCGACGGGACAGGAGCTAACTATGGCTACACCTTC
CASTDGTGANYGYTF